This T cell receptor beta chain appears in the sequencing data of a study of molecular identifiers for immune sequencing clone quantification. The CDR3 contains 14 residues. V gave up 3 bases and J gave up 6 bases, with 12 bases separating them. Germline CDR1 reads SGDLS; CDR2 reads YYNGEE. TCRdb analysed the PCR reads with MiXCR anew, one entry per CDR3 protein. The sample contains 100,000 or so distinct CDR3 sequences, under 40% of which appear only once. The clonotype was recovered from a human donor in good health. Some libraries in this study had Jurkat cell RNA spiked in. The specimen was naive CD8+ T cells from blood, with Jurkat cell RNA spiked in. Subset given: FACS-sorted CD8+CD4-CCR7+CD45RA+ naive T cells. This chain uses TRBV9 with TRBJ2-2, with D perhaps TRBD1 (5 bases). The CDR3 sequence: CASSADRRAGELFF. CDR3 nucleotides: TGTGCCAGCAGCGCCGACAGAAGAGCCGGGGAGCTGTTTTTT.